The rows below give T cell receptor beta chains drawn from one sample of a study of blood T cell repertoires in COVID-19. Measured with immunoSEQ multiplex PCR; TCRdb has only the in-frame clones, and not every one. In the table there are over 55,000 clones, 82% of which are singletons. The sequencing sample was made of peripheral blood. The source is a woman aged 55-75 years with acute or convalescent COVID-19. Each CDR3 is given with its conserved first and last residue. A D gene is named only where the DNA matches it firmly. Part of the rows lack a size; the others show once, few, many or a class for expanded clones.

V: TRBV4-3; J: TRBJ1-2; size: once; D: .; DNA: TGCGCCAGCAGCCAACCGGGTGATAACTATGGCTACACCTTC; CDR3: CASSQPGDNYGYTF
V: TRBV6-1; J: TRBJ1-5; size: .; D: .; DNA: TGTGCCAGCAGTGACTTGGCAGGTATAATTAGTTATAGCAATCAGCCCCAGCATTTT; CDR3: CASSDLAGIISYSNQPQHF
V: TRBV9; J: TRBJ1-4; size: .; D: .; DNA: TGTGCCAGCAGCGCCCTAGGTAGAGGGTTAGGTGAAAAACTGTTTTTT; CDR3: CASSALGRGLGEKLFF
V: TRBV12-5; J: TRBJ1-4; size: .; D: TRBD1; DNA: TGTGCTAGTGGTCTAGGACAGGACGCTATCCCAACTAATGAAAAACTGTTTTTT; CDR3: CASGLGQDAIPTNEKLFF
V: TRBV28; J: TRBJ1-3; size: once; D: .; DNA: TGTGCCAGCAGTTTGTACGGTGGAAACACCATATATTTT; CDR3: CASSLYGGNTIYF
V: TRBV5-8; J: TRBJ2-3; size: .; D: TRBD2; DNA: TGTGCCAGCAGCCCACCTAGCGGGGTCAGAGATACGCAGTATTTT; CDR3: CASSPPSGVRDTQYF
V: TRBV5-6; J: TRBJ1-1; size: .; D: .; DNA: TGTGCCAGCACCCCTACGAGGGCTCGTAACACTGAAGCTTTCTTT; CDR3: CASTPTRARNTEAFF
V: TRBV12-3/TRBV12-4; J: TRBJ2-1; size: .; D: TRBD1; DNA: TGTGCCAGCAGTCGGGACAGCTACAATGAGCAGTTCTTC; CDR3: CASSRDSYNEQFF
V: TRBV6-4; J: TRBJ1-2; size: .; D: TRBD1; DNA: TGTGCCAGCAGTGAACAGGCAGGGGGCCACTATGGCTACACCTTC; CDR3: CASSEQAGGHYGYTF
V: TRBV18; J: TRBJ1-6; size: .; D: .; DNA: TGTGCCAGCTCACTAGACAGTAGCTCCTATAATTCACCCCTCCACTTT; CDR3: CASSLDSSSYNSPLHF
V: TRBV5-6; J: TRBJ1-4; size: few; D: TRBD1; DNA: TGTGCCAGCAGCATCGGGACAGGGCGCGAAAAACTGTTTTTT; CDR3: CASSIGTGREKLFF
V: TRBV27; J: TRBJ2-1; size: .; D: TRBD2; DNA: TGTGCCAGCACCCAGGGAGGGGCCAATGAGCAGTTCTTC; CDR3: CASTQGGANEQFF
V: TRBV6-5; J: TRBJ1-6; size: .; D: .; DNA: TGTGCCAGCAGTTCGGAGGACCCCGGGGGGAATTCACCCCTCCACTTT; CDR3: CASSSEDPGGNSPLHF
V: TRBV5-1; J: TRBJ1-5; size: .; D: .; DNA: TGCGCCAGCAGCTTCAAGGGGGATCAGCCCCAGCATTTT; CDR3: CASSFKGDQPQHF
V: TRBV3-1/TRBV3-2; J: TRBJ2-5; size: .; D: TRBD2; DNA: TGTGCCAGCAGCTGGACTAGCGCGGAGACCCAGTACTTC; CDR3: CASSWTSAETQYF
V: TRBV6-2/TRBV6-3; J: TRBJ2-3; size: .; D: .; DNA: TGTGCCAGCACCCCCACCGGCGGAAGCACAGATACGCAGTATTTT; CDR3: CASTPTGGSTDTQYF
V: TRBV19; J: TRBJ1-5; size: .; D: .; DNA: TGTGCCAGTAGTATACTCCCCTCGGGGGGCGGACAGCCCCAGCATTTT; CDR3: CASSILPSGGGQPQHF
V: TRBV9; J: TRBJ1-2; size: once; D: .; DNA: TGTACGAGTTGGGGCTTCTATGGCTACACCTTC; CDR3: CTSWGFYGYTF
V: TRBV4-2; J: TRBJ2-3; size: many; D: .; DNA: TGTGCCAGCAGCTCGATACTAGGCACAGATACGCAGTATTTT; CDR3: CASSSILGTDTQYF
V: TRBV20-1; J: TRBJ1-4; size: .; D: .; DNA: TGCAGTGCTCCCCGGAATGAAAAACTGTTTTTT; CDR3: CSAPRNEKLFF
V: TRBV12-5; J: TRBJ1-2; size: .; D: .; DNA: TGTGCTAGTGGTTTGGACTCGGGAGGCTACACCTTC; CDR3: CASGLDSGGYTF
V: TRBV4-3; J: TRBJ2-7; size: few; D: .; DNA: TGCGCCAGCAGCCCTGAGGCACCGGGAAGCGGTTCCTACGAGCAGTACTTC; CDR3: CASSPEAPGSGSYEQYF
V: TRBV5-1; J: TRBJ2-3; size: .; D: TRBD1; DNA: TGCGCCAGCAGCGCCGTGGGACAGGGGACAGATACGCAGTATTTT; CDR3: CASSAVGQGTDTQYF
V: TRBV25-1; J: TRBJ1-5; size: .; D: .; DNA: TGTGCCAGCAGTGGGCAGGTTAGCAATCAGCCCCAGCATTTT; CDR3: CASSGQVSNQPQHF
V: TRBV30; J: TRBJ2-1; size: .; D: TRBD2; DNA: TGTGCCTGGACTAGCGGGGGGGCCGGTAATGAGCAGTTCTTC; CDR3: CAWTSGGAGNEQFF
V: TRBV2; J: TRBJ1-1; size: .; D: .; DNA: TGTGCCAGCATAGGCAGGATGAACACTGAAGCTTTCTTT; CDR3: CASIGRMNTEAFF